The rows below give T cell receptor beta chains drawn from one sample of a study of blood T cells in healthy people across ages. One entry per CDR3 protein results from TCRdb running MiXCR on the 5' RACE reads. The sample consists of 1 million or so distinct CDR3 sequences, 40% to 55% of them appearing once. The sequencing input was blood. The receptor source for this set is a woman aged 55 to 70 in good health. Both conserved end residues are part of each CDR3. The D gene is left open where the match is weak. Size is omitted from some rows. Given values are once, few, many or a class for expanded clones.

TRBD1,18,TRBV28,TRBJ1-2,-,CASSLLVVITGASNGYTF,TGTGCCAGCAGTTTGTTGGTAGTAATAACAGGGGCAAGTAATGGCTACACCTTC
TRBD2,16,TRBV2,TRBJ2-7,-,CASTERGLAGDSEQYF,TGTGCCAGCACCGAAAGGGGACTAGCGGGAGATTCCGAGCAGTACTTC
-,12,TRBV7-3,TRBJ2-1,few,CASRGTDGAQFF,TGTGCCAGCAGAGGGACGGATGGGGCGCAGTTCTTC
-,11,TRBV7-2,TRBJ2-5,few,CASRSVGTQYF,TGTGCCAGCAGATCCGTGGGGACCCAGTACTTC
TRBD1,15,TRBV7-9,TRBJ2-6,-,CASSSDRAGANVLTF,TGTGCCAGCAGCTCCGACAGGGCTGGGGCCAACGTCCTGACTTTC
TRBD1,14,TRBV20-1,TRBJ1-5,-,CSARDWQGVAPQHF,TGCAGTGCTAGAGATTGGCAGGGGGTAGCGCCCCAGCATTTT
TRBD2,17,TRBV5-5,TRBJ2-1,few,CASSQLAGTSGKDEQFF,TGTGCCAGCAGCCAATTGGCCGGGACTAGCGGGAAGGATGAGCAGTTCTTC
TRBD2,18,TRBV9,TRBJ2-3,-,CASSPGTSGLTSTDTQYF,TGTGCCAGCAGCCCCGGGACTAGCGGGCTGACTAGCACAGATACGCAGTATTTT
-,15,TRBV27,TRBJ1-4,-,CASRKGGVGSEKLFF,TGTGCCAGCAGAAAGGGGGGCGTAGGGTCTGAAAAACTGTTTTTT
TRBD2,16,TRBV11-2,TRBJ2-1,-,CASSLGGTSGYNEQFF,TGTGCCAGCAGCTTAGGGGGGACTAGCGGCTACAATGAGCAGTTCTTC
-,15,TRBV27,TRBJ2-6,-,CASNSLGSGANVLTF,TGTGCCAGCAATTCCCTGGGCTCTGGGGCCAACGTCCTGACTTTC